The sample holds many counts of the clone carrying this T cell receptor beta chain. Its antigen is not known. From the second PCR step, alpha and beta chains were amplified apart. The record originates from a study of naive and memory T cell subsets. Regarding the study as a whole: Especially in CD8 cells, naive repertoires contained a few larger clonotypes, possibly CD45RA-re-expressing memory cells. Over 95% of naive TCR sequences appeared only once after error correction, unlike memory subsets.

Both TRBC1 and TRBC2 were covered by a beta constant-region primer of two equimolar oligonucleotides. The ligated cDNA underwent four PCR rounds using SP2 and nested alpha and beta constant-region primers. From the UMI-ligation and nested PCR reads, TCRdb called clonotypes with MiXCR, one entry per CDR3 protein. The sample has 99,000 or so distinct CDR3 sequences, 13% to 15% seen once. From germline, CDR1 is LGHNA and CDR2 YSLEER. Trimming left V 0 bases short and J 6 bases short, with 12 bases between. The CDR3 has 15 residues. The source material was naive CD8+ T cells from blood. The sequence derives from a human donor in good health. The J gene is TRBJ2-1, the V gene TRBV4-3; no clear D. The CDR3 loop reads CASSQESDPGNEQFF. The CDR3 coding sequence is TGCGCCAGCAGCCAAGAGTCCGATCCTGGCAATGAGCAGTTCTTC.